This entry describes one TCR beta chain. The CDR3 has 13 amino acids. Losses at the gene ends were 11 bases for V and 4 bases for J; bases not matched to a gene: 5. The germline V gene has CDR1 ENHRY and CDR2 SYGVKD. Seattle patients were enrolled during active infection and followed longitudinally. The data stem from a study of blood T cell repertoires in COVID-19. Study-level information: Donors in the United States, Italy and Spain gave samples during acute or convalescent COVID-19. PBMCs, B-cell-depleted T cells, or T cells provided the cDNA or gDNA that made up the material.

In the original workflow: Researchers report that nucleated cell counts were estimated from reference gene primer amplification. Method: immunoSEQ multiplex PCR; TCRdb's copy keeps in-frame clones and lacks some. The V and J calls and clone size were taken over from that table, and D and trimming were inferred from the DNA. The sample lists about 49,000 clones; about 86% were seen once. The chain combines TRBV10-3 with TRBJ2-7; 13 bases line up with TRBD2. The clonotype comes from an elderly woman with COVID-19, enrolled during active disease. Source material: peripheral blood. For the CDR3, the DNA is TGTGCCTCACGACTAGCGGGAGGATACGAGCAGTACTTC. It specifies CASRLAGGYEQYF.